Following are 3 T cell receptor beta chains from one sample sequenced in a study of T cell responses to AZD1222 COVID-19 vaccine. Assay: immunoSEQ multiplex PCR; the TCRdb copy retains only in-frame clones and omits some. Here the sample spans approximately 180,000 clones, around 94% being singletons. The specimen comprised peripheral blood, sampled on day 0 of AZD1222 vaccination. The source of these receptors is an adult in good health.

The V and J genes are TRBV7-9 and TRBJ2-1; D not resolved. V was shortened by 5 bases and J by 6 bases, with 11 bases between the two germline ends. The CDR3 is made up of 13 amino acids. Germline loops: CDR1 SEHNR, CDR2 FQNEAQ (reference sequence). In nucleotides, the CDR3 is TGTGCCAGCAGCCACCTTGTCCCCAATGAGCAGTTCTTC. Its protein product is CASSHLVPNEQFF.

V gene TRBV2 combines with J gene TRBJ2-1, with 9 positions matching TRBD2. V trimming: 7 bases; J trimming: 5 bases; junction bases outside the gene matches: 12. CDR1 is SNHLY, CDR2 FYNNEI, per germline. The CDR3 consists of 16 residues. CDR3 nucleotide sequence: TGTGCCAGCATTCTAGCGGGGTCCCCGATACACAATGAGCAGTTCTTC. Translating it yields CASILAGSPIHNEQFF. Full variable domain (outside the CDR3, taken from reference TRBV2 and TRBJ2-1): EPEVTQTPSHQVTQMGQEVILRCVPISNHLYFYWYRQILGQKVEFLVSFYNNEISEKSEIFDDQFSVERPDGSNFTLKIRSTKLEDSAMYFCASILAGSPIHNEQFFGPGTRLTVL.

The J gene is TRBJ1-1, the V gene TRBV5-1; 9 bases fit TRBD1. This CDR3 comprises 14 residues. V gave up 4 bases and J gave up 1 base; unmatched junction bases: 2. Germline CDR1 SGHRS, CDR2 YFSETQ. As DNA, the CDR3 is TGCGCCAGCAGCGCGACAGGGGGGAACACTGAAGCTTTCTTT. Its translation is CASSATGGNTEAFF. Full variable domain (outside the CDR3, taken from reference TRBV5-1 and TRBJ1-1): KAGVTQTPRYLIKTRGQQVTLSCSPISGHRSVSWYQQTPGQGLQFLFEYFSETQRNKGNFPGRFSGRQFSNSRSEMNVSTLELGDSALYLCASSATGGNTEAFFGQGTRLTVV.